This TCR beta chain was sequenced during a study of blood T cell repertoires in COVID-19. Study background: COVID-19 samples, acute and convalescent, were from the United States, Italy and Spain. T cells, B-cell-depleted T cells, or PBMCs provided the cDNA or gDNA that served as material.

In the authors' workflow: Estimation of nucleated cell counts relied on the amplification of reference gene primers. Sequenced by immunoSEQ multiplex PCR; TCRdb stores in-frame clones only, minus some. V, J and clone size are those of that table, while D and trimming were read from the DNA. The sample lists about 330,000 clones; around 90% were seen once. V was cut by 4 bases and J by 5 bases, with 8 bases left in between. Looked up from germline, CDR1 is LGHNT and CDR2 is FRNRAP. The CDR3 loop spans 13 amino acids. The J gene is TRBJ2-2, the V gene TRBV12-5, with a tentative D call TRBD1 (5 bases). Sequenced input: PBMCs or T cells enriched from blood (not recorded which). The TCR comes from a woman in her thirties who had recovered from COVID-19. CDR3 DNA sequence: TGTGCTAGTGGTTACCAGGGAACCGGGGAGCTGTTTTTT. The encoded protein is CASGYQGTGELFF.